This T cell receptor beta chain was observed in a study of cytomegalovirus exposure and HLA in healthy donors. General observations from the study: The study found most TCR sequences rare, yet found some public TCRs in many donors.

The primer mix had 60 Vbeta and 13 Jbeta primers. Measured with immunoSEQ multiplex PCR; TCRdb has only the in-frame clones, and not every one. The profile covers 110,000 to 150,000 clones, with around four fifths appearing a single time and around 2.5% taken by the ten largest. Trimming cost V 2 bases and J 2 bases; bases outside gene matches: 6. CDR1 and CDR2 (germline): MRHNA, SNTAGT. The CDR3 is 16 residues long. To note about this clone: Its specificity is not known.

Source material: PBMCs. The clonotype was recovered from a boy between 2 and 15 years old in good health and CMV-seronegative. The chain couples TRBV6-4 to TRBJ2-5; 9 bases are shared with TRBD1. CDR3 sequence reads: CASSDEPGQGQETQYF. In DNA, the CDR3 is TGTGCCAGCAGTGACGAACCGGGACAGGGTCAAGAGACCCAGTACTTC.